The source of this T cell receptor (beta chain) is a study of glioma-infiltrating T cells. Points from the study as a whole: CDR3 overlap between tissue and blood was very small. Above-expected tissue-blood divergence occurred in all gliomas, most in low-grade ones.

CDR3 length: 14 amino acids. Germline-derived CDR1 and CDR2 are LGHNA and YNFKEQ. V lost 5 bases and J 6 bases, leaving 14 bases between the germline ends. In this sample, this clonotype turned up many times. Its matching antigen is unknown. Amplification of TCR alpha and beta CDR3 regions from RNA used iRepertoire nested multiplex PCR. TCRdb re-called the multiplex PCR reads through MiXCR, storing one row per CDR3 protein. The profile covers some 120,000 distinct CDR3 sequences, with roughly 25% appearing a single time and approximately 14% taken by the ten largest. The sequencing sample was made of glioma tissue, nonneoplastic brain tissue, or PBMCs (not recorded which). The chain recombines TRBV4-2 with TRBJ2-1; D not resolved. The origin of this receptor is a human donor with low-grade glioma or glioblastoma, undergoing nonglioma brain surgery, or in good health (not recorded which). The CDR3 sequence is CASSYIKTGNEQFF. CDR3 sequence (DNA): TGTGCCAGCAGCTATATAAAAACGGGCAATGAGCAGTTCTTC.